What follows are 2 T cell receptor beta chains derived from one specimen sequenced in a study of T cells after posttransplantation cyclophosphamide. Clones were sequenced by immunoSEQ multiplex PCR, and TCRdb holds only the in-frame ones, with some missing. Altogether about 39,000 clones were found in the sample, and no singletons occur. What was sequenced was PBMCs. The receptor source for this set is a woman aged 45 to 65 in good health and a related stem cell transplant donor.

This clone was observed many times. The chain is built from TRBV5-6 and TRBJ2-7; D call uncertain. Trimming removed 0 bases at V and 0 bases at J, with 19 bases between. This CDR3 spans 18 amino acids. Germline-derived CDR1 and CDR2 are SGHDT and YYEEEE. CDR3 sequence reads: CASSLGQVLYLSSYEQYF. DNA for the CDR3: TGTGCCAGCAGCTTGGGCCAGGTCCTATACCTGAGCTCCTACGAGCAGTACTTC.

This clone was counted many times. The chain recombines TRBV6-1 with TRBJ2-2, with a weak D call TRBD1 (5 bases). Germline CDR1 reads MNHNS; CDR2 reads SASEGT. This CDR3 region has 13 residues. The V and J ends lost 5 bases and 9 bases respectively, with 13 bases between them. The CDR3 nucleotides read TGTGCCAGCAGTCTTCAGGGTGAAAGGGAGCTGTTTTTT. Translated: CASSLQGERELFF.